These 29 T cell receptor beta chains were all obtained from the same sample, sequenced in a study of PD-L1 blockade in urothelial cancer. Produced via immunoSEQ multiplex PCR; TCRdb's table is partial and in-frame only. The table has approximately 110,000 clones, roughly 84% seen once. Here the sequenced sample was PBMCs, taken around atezolizumab (anti-PD-L1) treatment. The receptors derive from a man between 50 and 59 years old with urothelial cancer.

The chain is built from TRBV5-1 and TRBJ2-1; possibly TRBD2 for D (6 bases). Germline lookup yields CDR1 SGHRS and CDR2 YFSETQ. V was pared by 2 bases and J by 4 bases, with 19 bases between. The length of the CDR3 is 17 residues. CDR3 DNA: TGCGCCAGCAGCTTAAACCGAGGGACTTCCACATACAATGAGCAGTTCTTC. Translating it yields CASSLNRGTSTYNEQFF.

This clone was counted a single time. This rearrangement joins TRBV6-1 to TRBJ1-5; no clear D. This CDR3 is built from 13 residues. Trimming took 8 bases from V and 6 from J, leaving 14 bases between them. Germline loops: CDR1 MNHNS, CDR2 SASEGT. The CDR3 nucleotides are TGTGCCAGCGAGGGATCGGTCTTTCAGCCCCAGCATTTT. Its translation: CASEGSVFQPQHF.

The J gene is TRBJ2-7, the V gene TRBV15; D not resolved. The V gene's germline CDR1 is LNHNV and CDR2 YYDKDF (reference sequence). The CDR3 contains 16 residues. V gave up 0 bases and J gave up 3 bases, with 15 bases separating them. This chain's CDR3 is CATSRDPREVGYEQYF. CDR3 DNA sequence: TGTGCCACCAGCAGAGATCCCCGCGAGGTAGGCTACGAGCAGTACTTC. Full variable domain (rest looked up from reference TRBV15 and TRBJ2-7): DAMVIQNPRYQVTQFGKPVTLSCSQTLNHNVMYWYQQKSSQAPKLLFHYYDKDFNNEADTPDNFQSRRPNTSFCFLDIRSPGLGDTAMYLCATSRDPREVGYEQYFGPGTRLTVT.

J is TRBJ2-7 and V is TRBV7-2; 7 bases agree with TRBD1. The CDR3 runs to 14 residues. J gave up 4 bases and V 5 bases, and 8 bases lay outside the gene matches. In germline, CDR1 is SGHTA, CDR2 FQGNSA. The CDR3 is CASSTGTVSYEQYF. The CDR3 coding sequence is TGTGCCAGCAGCACAGGGACAGTTTCATACGAGCAGTACTTC.

The chain links TRBV10-1 to TRBJ2-3; 12 nucleotides line up with TRBD2. The germline V gene has CDR1 WNHNN and CDR2 SYGVQD (reference sequence). CDR3 length equals 16 residues. V was clipped by 0 bases and J by 8 bases; unmatched bases: 6. The CDR3 sequence: CASSESTSGSGRTQYF. Written as DNA, the CDR3 is TGCGCCAGCAGTGAGTCGACTAGCGGGAGCGGGCGTACGCAGTATTTT.

J is TRBJ2-1 and V is TRBV28, with TRBD2 matching 9 bases. This CDR3 spans 13 amino acids. Germline values: CDR1 MDHEN, CDR2 SYDVKM. The V and J ends lost 5 bases and 8 bases, in that order; junction bases with no gene match: 4. The CDR3 loop reads CASSRSGSHEQFF. The CDR3 DNA reads as TGTGCCAGCAGTCGTAGCGGGAGCCATGAGCAGTTCTTC.

V gene TRBV30 combines with J gene TRBJ1-1, with 7 bases aligning to TRBD1. The length of the CDR3 is 17 residues. V shed 4 bases and J 5 bases; nucleotides not matched to a gene: 19. Germline V lookup: CDR1 GTSNPN, CDR2 SVGIG (reference sequence). CDR3 in amino acids: CAWTTRDRKTTPTEAFF. The CDR3 DNA sequence: TGTGCCTGGACAACCCGGGACAGAAAAACGACCCCAACTGAAGCTTTCTTT. Full variable domain (missing parts from reference TRBV30 and TRBJ1-1): SQTIHQWPATLVQPVGSPLSLECTVEGTSNPNLYWYRQAAGRGLQLLFYSVGIGQISSEVPQNLSASRPQDRQFILSSKKLLLSDSGFYLCAWTTRDRKTTPTEAFFGQGTRLTVV.

CDR3 DNA: TGTGCCAGCAGCCAAGATTGGGCTAGCGCCTACGAGCAGTACTTC. Amino acids: CASSQDWASAYEQYF. The chain employs TRBV4-2 and TRBJ2-7; possible D gene TRBD2, 6 bases. The CDR3 spans 15 residues. V gave up 0 bases and J gave up 2 bases, with 11 bases separating them. CDR1 is LGHNA, CDR2 YNFKEQ, per germline.

The chain uses TRBV30 and TRBJ1-4, with 10 positions matching TRBD1. The CDR3 extends over 17 amino acids. With V trimmed by 2 bases and J by 6 bases, 12 bases remained unmatched. Germline CDR1 and CDR2: GTSNPN and SVGIG (reference sequence). This CDR3 is CAWSIHDRGPDDEKLFF. The CDR3 DNA reads as TGTGCCTGGAGTATCCATGACAGGGGGCCGGACGATGAAAAACTGTTTTTT.

This sequence joins TRBV7-9 and TRBJ2-7; maybe TRBD1 (5 bases). The CDR3 totals 13 residues. The germline V and J ends were trimmed by 5 bases and 3 bases, with 11 bases remaining between them. Per germline, CDR1 SEHNR and CDR2 FQNEAQ (reference sequence). The CDR3 DNA follows: TGTGCCAGCAGCCCTGCGGACAACTACGAGCAGTACTTC. Its translation is CASSPADNYEQYF. The whole variable domain, remainder taken from reference TRBV7-9 and TRBJ2-7, is DTGVSQNPRHKITKRGQNVTFRCDPISEHNRLYWYRQTLGQGPEFLTYFQNEAQLEKSRLLSDRFSAERPKGSFSTLEIQRTEQGDSAMYLCASSPADNYEQYFGPGTRLTVT.

This clone was counted a few times. The chain has TRBV7-6 and TRBJ2-2, with 7 bases lining up with TRBD1. The ends lost 4 bases at V and 5 bases at J; junction bases unmatched: 1. There are 13 residues in the CDR3. Germline assignment: CDR1 SGHVS and CDR2 FNYEAQ. The CDR3 DNA is TGTGCCAGCAGCTCCAGGGGGACCGGGGAGCTGTTTTTT. Amino acid sequence: CASSSRGTGELFF.

The V gene is TRBV4-1, the J gene TRBJ2-7, with D possibly TRBD2 on 6 matching bases. The CDR3 length is 14 residues. Trimming pared 3 bases from V and 3 bases from J, leaving 12 bases between. Germline CDR1 and CDR2: MGHRA and YSYEKL. The CDR3 region has the DNA TGCGCCAGCAGCCACCCGGGACTCCTCTACGAGCAGTACTTC. Translated: CASSHPGLLYEQYF.

The chain joins TRBV9 to TRBJ2-5, with D possibly matching TRBD1 (5 bases). The V gene's germline CDR1 is SGDLS and CDR2 YYNGEE. The CDR3 has 13 residues. The V end lost 0 bases, the J end lost 5 bases, and 8 bases lay between the germline ends. The CDR3 here is CASSVGGRETQYF. The DNA of the CDR3 is TGTGCCAGCAGCGTAGGGGGCCGGGAGACCCAGTACTTC.

The V and J genes are TRBV27 and TRBJ1-1, with 7 bases fitting TRBD1. This CDR3 has 13 residues. The germline gives CDR1 MNHEY, CDR2 SMNVEV (reference sequence). The junction had 8 bases not matched to a gene; V was cut back by 9 bases and J by 4 bases. The CDR3 loop reads CARYPRDSTEAFF. The CDR3 DNA is TGTGCCAGATACCCCCGGGACAGCACTGAAGCTTTCTTT.

This clone was observed a few times. The chain carries TRBV11-2 and TRBJ2-3, with D unresolved. Germline assignment: CDR1 SGHAT and CDR2 FQNNGV. V lost 1 base and J 8 bases, leaving 7 bases between the germline ends. This CDR3 has 12 residues. In DNA, the CDR3 is TGTGCCAGCAGCTTAGGCCTCGGTACGCAGTATTTT. This codes for CASSLGLGTQYF.

The chain joins TRBV29-1 to TRBJ1-2; the D is unclear. Germline assignment: CDR1 SQVTM and CDR2 ANQGSEA. The CDR3 is made up of 9 amino acids. V lost 3 bases and J lost 6, with 2 bases in between. For the CDR3, the DNA is TGCAGCGTTGACGATGGCTACACCTTC. It encodes CSVDDGYTF.

V and J are TRBV4-1 and TRBJ2-2; a weak D match, TRBD1 (5 bases). This CDR3 is 13 amino acids long. Germline assignment: CDR1 MGHRA and CDR2 YSYEKL. Trimming took off 2 bases at V and 5 bases at J, with 6 bases between the two ends. The CDR3 loop is CASSQQGTGELFF. The CDR3 DNA sequence: TGCGCCAGCAGCCAACAGGGTACCGGGGAGCTGTTTTTT.

The chain couples TRBV20-1 to TRBJ1-2; D remains unclear. CDR1 and CDR2 (germline): DFQATT, SNEGSKA (reference sequence). The CDR3 extends over 11 amino acids. With 5 bases removed from V and 7 bases from J, the gap between germline ends came to 11 bases. CDR3 nucleotides: TGCAGTGCTTGGGTCGGCGGTGGCTACACCTTC. It translates to CSAWVGGGYTF.

The chain employs TRBV11-3 and TRBJ2-1; TRBD2 matches at 10 bases. The junction had 1 base not matched to a gene; V was cut back by 2 bases and J by 3 bases. The CDR3 loop spans 15 amino acids. The V gene's germline CDR1 is SGHNT and CDR2 YENEEA. CDR3 DNA sequence: TGTGCCAGCAGCTTAATAGCGGGAGGCTACAATGAGCAGTTCTTC. It codes for CASSLIAGGYNEQFF.

This chain links TRBV5-6 with TRBJ2-7; D not resolved. Trimming removed 0 bases at V and 1 base at J, with 11 bases between. From germline, CDR1 is SGHDT and CDR2 YYEEEE. This CDR3 has 15 amino acids. The CDR3 region is CASSLVVLDSYEQYF. The CDR3 region has the DNA TGTGCCAGCAGCTTGGTGGTACTCGATTCCTACGAGCAGTACTTC.

The V call is TRBV28, the J call TRBJ1-4; 7 nucleotides match TRBD1. V lost 2 bases and J lost 8; bases outside the gene matches: 5. CDR3 size: 14 residues. Germline V gene data show CDR1 as MDHEN and CDR2 as SYDVKM. The CDR3 region is CASSLDRAEEKLFF. As DNA, the CDR3 is TGTGCCAGCAGTTTAGACAGGGCGGAGGAAAAACTGTTTTTT. The full variable domain, with the rest looked up from reference TRBV28 and TRBJ1-4, is DVKVTQSSRYLVKRTGEKVFLECVQDMDHENMFWYRQDPGLGLRLIYFSYDVKMKEKGDIPEGYSVSREKKERFSLILESASTNQTSMYLCASSLDRAEEKLFFGSGTQLSVL.

This sequence joins TRBV7-6 and TRBJ2-1; TRBD2 agrees at 8 bases. CDR1 and CDR2 (germline): SGHVS, FNYEAQ. This CDR3 is 15 amino acids long. The trim removed 3 bases at V and 7 bases at J, leaving 8 bases unmatched. CDR3 bases: TGTGCCAGCAGCTTTTGGGCTAGCGGGCCGAATGAGCAGTTCTTC. It codes for CASSFWASGPNEQFF.

The V gene is TRBV28, the J gene TRBJ1-1; D unresolved. This CDR3 has 14 amino acids. CDR1 is MDHEN and CDR2 is SYDVKM in the germline V gene. The ends were cut back, 1 base at V and 6 bases at J, with 12 bases in the middle. CDR3 coding DNA: TGTGCCAGCAGTTTATCCCCCAGGTTCGCTGAAGCTTTCTTT. Translation: CASSLSPRFAEAFF.

V usage is TRBV2 and J usage is TRBJ1-1; D is undetermined. From germline, CDR1 is SNHLY and CDR2 FYNNEI. Trimming took off 7 bases at V and 0 bases at J, with 18 bases between the two ends. The length of the CDR3 is 16 residues. CDR3 sequence: CASKSHGTIMNTEAFF. CDR3 DNA sequence: TGTGCCAGCAAGTCCCACGGTACGATAATGAACACTGAAGCTTTCTTT.

The chain is built from TRBV11-2 and TRBJ2-1; 8 bases are shared with TRBD2. J lost 6 bases, V lost 3 bases, and 7 bases had no gene match. The CDR3 has 15 amino acids. Germline V gene sequence: CDR1 SGHAT, CDR2 FQNNGV. For the CDR3, the DNA is TGTGCCAGCAGCTTGCGGGAGGTTGGTAGCAATGAGCAGTTCTTC. Translation: CASSLREVGSNEQFF.

The chain couples TRBV5-1 to TRBJ2-3; no clear D. V was cut by 4 bases and J by 3 bases, with 12 bases left in between. CDR3 length equals 14 residues. The germline V gene encodes CDR1 SGHRS and CDR2 YFSETQ. CDR3 sequence (DNA): TGCGCCAGCAGCGAGGTGCGGATGACAGATACGCAGTATTTT. Its translation is CASSEVRMTDTQYF.

The CDR3 DNA reads as TGTGCCAGCAGCTTCAGTTACAATCAGCCCCAGCATTTT. This gives the protein CASSFSYNQPQHF. The chain employs TRBV7-8 and TRBJ1-5; D remains ambiguous. Germline V gene lookup returns CDR1 SGHVS and CDR2 FQNEAQ. There are 13 residues in the CDR3. V was pared by 3 bases and J by 3 bases, with 6 bases between.

This chain connects TRBV5-6 to TRBJ1-2; 7 bases agree with TRBD1. The trim removed 2 bases at V and 4 bases at J, leaving 5 bases unmatched. The CDR3 has 14 residues. Germline CDR1 and CDR2: SGHDT and YYEEEE. DNA for the CDR3: TGTGCCAGCAGCTTACGGACAGGAATCTATGGCTACACCTTC. Translating it yields CASSLRTGIYGYTF. Looking up the rest from reference TRBV5-6 and TRBJ1-2 gives the full variable domain: DAGVTQSPTHLIKTRGQQVTLRCSPKSGHDTVSWYQQALGQGPQFIFQYYEEEERQRGNFPDRFSGHQFPNYSSELNVNALLLGDSALYLCASSLRTGIYGYTFGSGTRLTVV.

CDR3 residues: CASSSGVRETQYF. The CDR3 bases are TGTGCCAGCAGCTCAGGGGTTAGAGAGACCCAGTACTTC. The gene calls are TRBV11-1 and TRBJ2-5; TRBD1 is a possible D gene (6 bases). The germline V and J ends were trimmed by 4 bases and 4 bases, with 10 bases remaining between them. Germline values: CDR1 SGHAT, CDR2 FQDESV (reference sequence). The CDR3 has 13 amino acids.